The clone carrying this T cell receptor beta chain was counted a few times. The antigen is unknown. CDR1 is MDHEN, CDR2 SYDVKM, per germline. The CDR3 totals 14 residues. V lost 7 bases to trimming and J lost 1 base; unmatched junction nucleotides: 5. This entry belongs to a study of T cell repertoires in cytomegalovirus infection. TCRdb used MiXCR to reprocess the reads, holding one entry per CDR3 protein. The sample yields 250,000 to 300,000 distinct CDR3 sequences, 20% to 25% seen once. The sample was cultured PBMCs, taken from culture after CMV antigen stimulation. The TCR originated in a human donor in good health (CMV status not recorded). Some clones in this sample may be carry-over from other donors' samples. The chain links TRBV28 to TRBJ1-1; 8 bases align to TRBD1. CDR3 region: CASKSGGANTEAFF. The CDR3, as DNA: TGTGCCAGCAAATCAGGGGGCGCGAACACTGAAGCTTTCTTT.